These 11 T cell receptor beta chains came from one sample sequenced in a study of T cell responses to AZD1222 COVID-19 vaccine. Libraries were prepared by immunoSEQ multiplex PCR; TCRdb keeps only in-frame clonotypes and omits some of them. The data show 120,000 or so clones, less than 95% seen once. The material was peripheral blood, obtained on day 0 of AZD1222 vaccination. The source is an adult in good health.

The CDR3 reads CASSYGSNTEAFF. The DNA of the CDR3 is TGCGCCAGCAGCTACGGGTCGAACACTGAAGCTTTCTTT. The genes are TRBV5-1 and TRBJ1-1; D unresolved. The CDR3 covers 13 residues. The germline V gene has CDR1 SGHRS and CDR2 YFSETQ. Trimming pared 3 bases from V and 1 base from J, leaving 7 bases between. The full variable domain, rest sourced from reference TRBV5-1 and TRBJ1-1, is KAGVTQTPRYLIKTRGQQVTLSCSPISGHRSVSWYQQTPGQGLQFLFEYFSETQRNKGNFPGRFSGRQFSNSRSEMNVSTLELGDSALYLCASSYGSNTEAFFGQGTRLTVV.

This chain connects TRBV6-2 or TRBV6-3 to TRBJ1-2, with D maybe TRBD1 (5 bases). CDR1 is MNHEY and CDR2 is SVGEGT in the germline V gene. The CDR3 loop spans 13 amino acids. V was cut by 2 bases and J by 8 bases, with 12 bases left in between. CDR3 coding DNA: TGTGCCAGCAGTTACCGGGAGGAGGGGGGCTACACCTTC. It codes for CASSYREEGGYTF.

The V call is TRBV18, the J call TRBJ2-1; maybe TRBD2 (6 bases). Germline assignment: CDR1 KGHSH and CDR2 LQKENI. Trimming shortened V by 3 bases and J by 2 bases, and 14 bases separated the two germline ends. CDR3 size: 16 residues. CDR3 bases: TGTGCCAGCTCACCCATCGATAGCGGAACCTACAATGAGCAGTTCTTC. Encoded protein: CASSPIDSGTYNEQFF.

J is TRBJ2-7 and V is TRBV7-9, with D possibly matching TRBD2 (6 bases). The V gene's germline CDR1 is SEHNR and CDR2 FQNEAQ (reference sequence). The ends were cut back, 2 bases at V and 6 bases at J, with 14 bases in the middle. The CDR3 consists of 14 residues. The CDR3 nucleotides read TGTGCCAGCAGCTTAAATGGAGGGAGCGGCGAGCAGTACTTC. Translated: CASSLNGGSGEQYF.

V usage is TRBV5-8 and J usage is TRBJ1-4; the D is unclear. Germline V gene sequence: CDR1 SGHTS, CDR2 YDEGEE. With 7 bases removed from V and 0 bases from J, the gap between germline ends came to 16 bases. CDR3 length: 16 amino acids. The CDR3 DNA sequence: TGTGCCAGCCACGCGAGGGAACTTGCAACTAATGAAAAACTGTTTTTT. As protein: CASHARELATNEKLFF.

CDR3 residues: CASSYSITGSYEQYF. The CDR3 DNA follows: TGTGCCAGCAGTTACTCTATCACAGGCTCCTACGAGCAGTACTTC. This sequence joins TRBV6-5 and TRBJ2-7; TRBD1 is a possible D gene (5 bases). Trimming took 0 bases from V and 0 from J, leaving 9 bases between them. CDR1 is MNHEY and CDR2 is SVGAGI in the germline V gene. CDR3 size: 15 residues.

The CDR3 reads CASSEGPMYNSPLHF. CDR3 sequence (DNA): TGTGCCAGCAGTGAAGGACCGATGTATAATTCACCCCTCCACTTT. V gene TRBV6-1 combines with J gene TRBJ1-6; D is undetermined. Deletions cut 1 base from V and 4 bases from J, with 8 bases between. CDR1 is MNHNS, CDR2 SASEGT, per germline. This CDR3 is built from 15 residues.

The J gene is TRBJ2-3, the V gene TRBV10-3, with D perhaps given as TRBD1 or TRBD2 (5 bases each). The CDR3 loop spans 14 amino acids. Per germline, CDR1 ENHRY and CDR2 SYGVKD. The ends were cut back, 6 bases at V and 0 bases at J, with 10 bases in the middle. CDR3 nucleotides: TGTGCCATCAGGGGGACGGAGAGCACAGATACGCAGTATTTT. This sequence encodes CAIRGTESTDTQYF.

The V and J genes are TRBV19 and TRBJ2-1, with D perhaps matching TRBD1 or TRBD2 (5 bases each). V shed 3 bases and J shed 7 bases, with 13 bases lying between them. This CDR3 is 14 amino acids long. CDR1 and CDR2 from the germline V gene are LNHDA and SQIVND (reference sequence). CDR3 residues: CASSITEGLNEQFF. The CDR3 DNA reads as TGTGCCAGTAGTATTACAGAGGGGTTGAATGAGCAGTTCTTC.

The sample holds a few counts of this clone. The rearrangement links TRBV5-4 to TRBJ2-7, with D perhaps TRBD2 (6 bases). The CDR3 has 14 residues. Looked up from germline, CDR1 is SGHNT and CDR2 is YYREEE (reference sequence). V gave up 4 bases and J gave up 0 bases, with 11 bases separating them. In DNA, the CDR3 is TGTGCCAGCAGCAGCGGGTCGAGCTCCTACGAGCAGTACTTC. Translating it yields CASSSGSSSYEQYF.

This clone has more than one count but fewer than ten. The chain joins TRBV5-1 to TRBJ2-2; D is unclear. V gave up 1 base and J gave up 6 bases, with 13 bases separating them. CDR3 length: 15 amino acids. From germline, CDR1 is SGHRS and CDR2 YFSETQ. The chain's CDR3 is CASSLSGGSPGELFF. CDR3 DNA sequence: TGCGCCAGCAGCTTGAGTGGCGGATCGCCCGGGGAGCTGTTTTTT.